This passage covers 25 T cell receptor beta chains from one sample sequenced in a study of CD8 T cells in ankylosing spondylitis. TCRdb called the 5' RACE reads again in MiXCR, with one record for every CDR3 protein. The sample consists of about 540,000 distinct CDR3 sequences, roughly 13% of them appearing once. The antigens of these receptors remain unknown. Study-level points and caveats: Typical of ankylosing spondylitis blood, it appeared, was a TCR beta motif of eight highly homologous variants.

Sequencing was carried out using blood, either unsorted or a sorted T cell fraction (not recorded which). The receptors were gathered from a male donor with ankylosing spondylitis.

V gene TRBV27 combines with J gene TRBJ2-2; 7 bases are a match to TRBD2. Per germline, CDR1 MNHEY and CDR2 SMNVEV (reference sequence). The CDR3 extends over 14 amino acids. J gave up 4 bases and V 7 bases, and 6 bases lay outside the gene matches. In nucleotides, the CDR3 is TGTGCCAGCAACCGGGACTATTCCACCGGGGAGCTGTTTTTT. Translation gives CASNRDYSTGELFF.

In regard to this clonotype: The CDR3 does not end in the conserved phenylalanine or tryptophan, so this is likely a read error. The gene calls are TRBV11-2 and TRBJ2-1, with a weak D call TRBD2 (5 bases). The length of the CDR3 is 15 residues. Deletions cut 5 bases from V and 0 bases from J, with 11 bases between. Germline V gives CDR1 SGHAT, CDR2 FQNNGV. The CDR3 loop reads CASSGGSDSYNEQFL. CDR3 in DNA: TGTGCCAGCAGCGGTGGGAGTGACTCCTACAATGAGCAGTTCCTC.

This chain joins TRBV5-8 and TRBJ1-2; possible D gene TRBD1, 6 bases. The CDR3 is 15 residues long. Germline-derived CDR1 and CDR2 are SGHTS and YDEGEE. The V end lost 0 bases, the J end lost 2 bases, and 11 bases lay between the germline ends. Here the CDR3 DNA reads TGTGCCAGCAGCTTGGGTTTGGGGGCGAACTATGGCTACACCTTC. Protein product: CASSLGLGANYGYTF.

CDR3 amino acids: CATRLSSYNSPLHF. As DNA, the CDR3 is TGTGCCACCCGGTTGAGCTCCTATAATTCACCCCTCCACTTT. This chain links TRBV10-3 with TRBJ1-6; no clear D gene. Trimming took off 10 bases at V and 0 bases at J, with 10 bases between the two ends. This CDR3 contains 14 residues. Germline assignment: CDR1 ENHRY and CDR2 SYGVKD.

The V gene is TRBV12-3 or TRBV12-4, the J gene TRBJ1-1; tentative D call: TRBD1 (5 bases). There are 14 residues in the CDR3. V lost 5 bases and J lost 4, with 14 bases in between. The DNA for the CDR3 is TGTGCCAGCAGTGAGAGGGGTTTGGGCACTGAAGCTTTCTTT. It codes for CASSERGLGTEAFF.

The rearrangement links TRBV2 to TRBJ1-2, with TRBD1 matching 7 bases. The V gene's germline CDR1 is SNHLY and CDR2 FYNNEI. Germline trimming cut 4 bases from V and 4 bases from J; bases unmatched to any gene: 12. The CDR3 has 16 residues. CDR3 loop: CASSGMDRSLGYGYTF. The CDR3 nucleotides are TGTGCCAGCAGTGGGATGGACAGGAGTCTTGGCTATGGCTACACCTTC.

This clonotype was recorded a few times. The chain is built from TRBV20-1 and TRBJ1-2; TRBD1 agrees at 10 bases. V trimming: 0 bases; J trimming: 6 bases; junction bases outside the gene matches: 1. There are 13 residues in the CDR3. Germline V gene lookup returns CDR1 DFQATT and CDR2 SNEGSKA (reference sequence). In DNA form, the CDR3 reads TGCAGTGCTAGAGACGGACAGGGGGATGGCTACACCTTC. It yields the protein CSARDGQGDGYTF.

The rearrangement links TRBV7-9 to TRBJ2-5; D is possibly TRBD1 (6 bases). This CDR3 region has 16 residues. Germline V gene lookup returns CDR1 SEHNR and CDR2 FQNEAQ (reference sequence). Trimming cost V 3 bases and J 5 bases, with 19 bases left between them. The DNA for the CDR3 is TGTGCCAGCAGCTTTCTATGGGGCAGGGGCTCGGAGACCCAGTACTTC. Translated: CASSFLWGRGSETQYF.

This clonotype was counted only a few times. The chain links TRBV12-3 or TRBV12-4 to TRBJ2-7, with 7 nucleotides matching TRBD1. The trim removed 1 base at V and 3 bases at J, leaving 6 bases unmatched. The CDR3 loop spans 15 amino acids. CDR3 loop: CASSLGTGEVYEQYF. CDR3 nucleotides: TGTGCCAGCAGTTTAGGAACAGGGGAAGTCTACGAGCAGTACTTC.

This clonotype was seen a handful of times. As DNA, the CDR3 is TGCAGTGCTACATCTAACGCCTACGAGCAGTACGTC. Its translation: CSATSNAYEQYV. The chain recombines TRBV20-1 with TRBJ2-7, with no clear D. V shed 4 bases and J shed 2 bases, with 9 bases lying between them. The CDR3 is 12 residues long. Germline V gives CDR1 DFQATT, CDR2 SNEGSKA (reference sequence).

Only a few counts were recorded for this clonotype. The chain has TRBV27 and TRBJ2-3, with 7 bases fitting TRBD2. The V gene end was trimmed by 3 bases and the J gene end by 2 bases; junction bases not matched to a gene: 5. Germline CDR1 MNHEY, CDR2 SMNVEV (reference sequence). This CDR3 is 15 amino acids long. The CDR3 DNA is TGTGCCAGCAGTTTTGCGGGAGAGGCCACAGATACGCAGTATTTT. This codes for CASSFAGEATDTQYF.

Many counts were recorded for this clonotype. The chain recombines TRBV6-1 with TRBJ1-1; 7 bases are a match to TRBD1. From germline, CDR1 is MNHNS and CDR2 SASEGT. V lost 2 bases, J lost 4 bases, and 7 bases stayed unmatched. The length of the CDR3 is 15 residues. DNA for the CDR3: TGTGCCAGCAGTGAATACCTGGACAGGACCACTGAAGCTTTCTTT. Translated, it gives CASSEYLDRTTEAFF.

This clonotype was observed at least ten times. This chain uses TRBV29-1 with TRBJ2-7, with D perhaps TRBD1 or TRBD2 (5 bases each). Germline V gene lookup returns CDR1 SQVTM and CDR2 ANQGSEA. CDR3 size: 13 residues. The V gene lost 7 bases and the J gene lost 1 base, with 14 bases spanning the gap. The CDR3 DNA follows: TGCAGCGCCGGGATCTCAGGGTCCTACGAGCAGTACTTC. As protein: CSAGISGSYEQYF.

V gene TRBV12-3 or TRBV12-4 combines with J gene TRBJ2-6, with 7 bases aligning to TRBD1. The CDR3 spans 18 residues. V was pared by 5 bases and J by 1 base, with 11 bases of the junction left unmatched. The DNA for the CDR3 is TGTGCCAGCAGTCCACGGGACAGAGCCCCTTCTGGGGCCAACGTCCTGACTTTC. Translation: CASSPRDRAPSGANVLTF.

CDR3 sequence (DNA): TGCGCCAGCAGCTCCCACCGGAGGGAAGAGGATTCACCCCTCCACTTT. Translated, it gives CASSSHRREEDSPLHF. This sequence joins TRBV5-1 and TRBJ1-6; unclear D gene. The CDR3 totals 16 residues. Trimming cost V 3 bases and J 8 bases, with 18 bases left between them. The germline gives CDR1 SGHRS, CDR2 YFSETQ.

This clonotype was picked up a small number of times. The rearrangement links TRBV29-1 to TRBJ2-1; D may be TRBD1 or TRBD2 (6 bases each). CDR3 length equals 16 residues. The germline V and J ends were trimmed by 2 bases and 2 bases, with 16 bases remaining between them. From germline, CDR1 is SQVTM and CDR2 ANQGSEA. The CDR3 sequence: CSVERGTGGAYNEQFF. The CDR3 coding sequence is TGCAGCGTTGAACGGGGGACCGGGGGCGCCTACAATGAGCAGTTCTTC.

This clonotype came up a few times. V usage is TRBV20-1 and J usage is TRBJ1-4, with a weak D call TRBD1 (6 bases). Trimming took 6 bases from V and 8 from J, leaving 25 bases between them. From germline, CDR1 is DFQATT and CDR2 SNEGSKA (reference sequence). This CDR3 spans 16 amino acids. This CDR3 is CSAGTGAPPSSEKLFF. The CDR3 DNA reads as TGCAGTGCCGGCACGGGGGCGCCTCCCAGTTCGGAAAAACTGTTTTTT.

The V gene is TRBV20-1, the J gene TRBJ1-1; the D is unclear. The CDR3 is 13 residues long. Germline CDR1 is DFQATT and CDR2 is SNEGSKA (reference sequence). CDR3 residues: CRSRPHMNTEAFF. The CDR3 bases are TGCAGGTCTAGACCCCACATGAACACTGAAGCTTTCTTT.

The table lists this clonotype with a few counts. The genes are TRBV2 and TRBJ2-3; TRBD2 agrees at 7 bases. The CDR3 length is 15 residues. Unmatched junction bases numbered 6, after V lost 6 bases and J lost 0 bases. Per germline, CDR1 SNHLY and CDR2 FYNNEI. The CDR3 DNA reads as TGTGCCAGCAGGGTTACTAGCGTTAGCACAGATACGCAGTATTTT. Translation: CASRVTSVSTDTQYF. Together with reference TRBV2 and TRBJ2-3, the CDR3 gives the full variable domain: EPEVTQTPSHQVTQMGQEVILRCVPISNHLYFYWYRQILGQKVEFLVSFYNNEISEKSEIFDDQFSVERPDGSNFTLKIRSTKLEDSAMYFCASRVTSVSTDTQYFGPGTRLTVL.

The sample holds many counts of this clonotype. The chain carries TRBV5-6 and TRBJ1-5, with 8 bases aligning to TRBD1. CDR1 is SGHDT, CDR2 YYEEEE, per germline. There are 14 residues in the CDR3. The ends lost 2 bases at V and 6 bases at J; junction bases unmatched: 4. CDR3 nucleotide sequence: TGTGCCAGCAGCTTAGGACAGGGAGCTCAGCCCCAGCATTTT. It codes for CASSLGQGAQPQHF.

This clonotype has only a few counts. The CDR3 DNA reads as TGTGCCAGCAGTTTAGACGGGAGTCGGTATACGCAGTATTTT. Protein product: CASSLDGSRYTQYF. The chain is built from TRBV27 and TRBJ2-3; possibly TRBD2 for D (6 bases). Looked up from germline, CDR1 is MNHEY and CDR2 is SMNVEV (reference sequence). The length of the CDR3 is 14 residues. V dropped 2 bases and J dropped 7 bases, with 13 bases sitting between them.

This clonotype appeared a few times. This sequence joins TRBV12-3 or TRBV12-4 and TRBJ2-1, with a weak D call TRBD2 (6 bases). The V end lost 5 bases, the J end lost 7 bases, and 18 bases lay between the germline ends. CDR3 length: 15 residues. The CDR3, as DNA: TGTGCCAGCAGTCCTGGGTGGGAGGAGGGAAATGAGCAGTTCTTC. Translating it yields CASSPGWEEGNEQFF.

The J gene is TRBJ1-2, the V gene TRBV3-1; possibly TRBD1 for D (5 bases). Trimming shortened V by 1 base and J by 8 bases, and 14 bases separated the two germline ends. There are 14 residues in the CDR3. CDR1 is LGHDT, CDR2 YNNKEL, per germline (reference sequence). CDR3 coding DNA: TGTGCCAGCAGCCAAGGCCCTGGTTGGGGGGGCTACACCTTC. Translated: CASSQGPGWGGYTF. The variable domain in full, completed from reference TRBV3-1 and TRBJ1-2, reads DTAVSQTPKYLVTQMGNDKSIKCEQNLGHDTMYWYKQDSKKFLKIMFSYNNKELIINETVPNRFSPKSPDKAHLNLHINSLELGDSAVYFCASSQGPGWGGYTFGSGTRLTVV.

The chain combines TRBV20-1 with TRBJ2-3; D not resolved. This CDR3 has 14 residues. V lost 3 bases to trimming and J lost 3 bases, with 13 bases between them. The V gene's germline CDR1 is DFQATT and CDR2 SNEGSKA (reference sequence). CDR3 in DNA: TGCAGTGCTAGTTGGACCCCCGGAACAGATACGCAGTATTTT. Translation gives CSASWTPGTDTQYF.

The chain links TRBV18 to TRBJ1-1; D call uncertain. V was clipped by 2 bases and J by 0 bases, with 7 bases between them. The germline V gene encodes CDR1 KGHSH and CDR2 LQKENI. This CDR3 has 14 residues. The CDR3 DNA follows: TGTGCCAGCTCACCATTATCTATGAACACTGAAGCTTTCTTT. Its protein product is CASSPLSMNTEAFF.